Listed below are T cell receptor beta chains from one sample, sequenced in a study of OX40 agonist ivuxolimab in advanced cancers. Generated by immunoSEQ multiplex PCR, the TCRdb table keeps only in-frame clones and is missing some. The sample carries about 53,000 clones, around 90% recorded once. The specimen was CD4+ or CD8+ T cells sorted from blood, collected in a trial of the OX40 agonist ivuxolimab. The receptors stem from an adult with an advanced solid tumor such as melanoma, head and neck, liver or kidney cancer. The CDR3 runs from the conserved cysteine through the conserved F or W. Fields, in order: CDR3 length, V gene, clone size, D gene, J gene, CDR3 DNA, CDR3 protein. A D gene is named only where the DNA matches it firmly. Clone size is not always given. Where it is, it says once, few, many or a class for expanded clones.

len: 15
v_gene: TRBV28
abundance: .
d_gene: .
j_gene: TRBJ2-6
CDR3nt: TGTGCCAGCAGTTTAGTGTTCCCTGGGGCCAACGTCCTGACTTTC
CDR3aa: CASSLVFPGANVLTF

len: 15
v_gene: TRBV27
abundance: medium-sized
d_gene: TRBD2
j_gene: TRBJ2-1
CDR3nt: TGTGCCAGCAGCATGGAGCGGGGGGGCCTGGATGAGCAGTTCTTC
CDR3aa: CASSMERGGLDEQFF

len: 16
v_gene: TRBV19
abundance: .
d_gene: .
j_gene: TRBJ1-2
CDR3nt: TGTGCCAGTAGCTTGCGGCCAGGGGATCAACTATGGAGCTACACCTTC
CDR3aa: CASSLRPGDQLWSYTF

len: 15
v_gene: TRBV6-4
abundance: .
d_gene: .
j_gene: TRBJ1-5
CDR3nt: TGTGCCAGCAGGGAAACAGGGATTAGCAATCAGCCCCAGCATTTT
CDR3aa: CASRETGISNQPQHF

len: 17
v_gene: TRBV5-4
abundance: .
d_gene: TRBD2
j_gene: TRBJ2-1
CDR3nt: TGTGCCAGCAGCTTCCTCGGGACTAGCGGGAGGGAAAATGAGCAGTTCTTC
CDR3aa: CASSFLGTSGRENEQFF

len: 15
v_gene: TRBV4-1
abundance: .
d_gene: TRBD2
j_gene: TRBJ2-1
CDR3nt: TGCGCCAGCAGCCAAGATTGGGACTACTACAATGAGCAGTTCTTC
CDR3aa: CASSQDWDYYNEQFF

len: 17
v_gene: TRBV27
abundance: .
d_gene: .
j_gene: TRBJ2-7
CDR3nt: TGTGCCAGCAGTCCATCGGCAGGGGCCCTTGAAGGCTACGAGCAGTACTTC
CDR3aa: CASSPSAGALEGYEQYF

len: 14
v_gene: TRBV7-2
abundance: .
d_gene: TRBD1
j_gene: TRBJ1-2
CDR3nt: TGTGCCAGCAGCTTCGCACAGGGGCCCTATGGCTACACCTTC
CDR3aa: CASSFAQGPYGYTF

len: 10
v_gene: TRBV20-1
abundance: .
d_gene: .
j_gene: TRBJ1-2
CDR3nt: TGCAGTGCTAGTCGTATCTTCTACACCTTC
CDR3aa: CSASRIFYTF

len: 14
v_gene: TRBV7-6
abundance: .
d_gene: TRBD2
j_gene: TRBJ2-5
CDR3nt: TGTGCCAGCAGCTTAAGCGGGGGCCAAGAGACCCAGTACTTC
CDR3aa: CASSLSGGQETQYF

len: 12
v_gene: TRBV11-1
abundance: .
d_gene: .
j_gene: TRBJ2-7
CDR3nt: TGTGCCAGCAGCTTAACCCAGCACGAGCAGTACTTC
CDR3aa: CASSLTQHEQYF

len: 14
v_gene: TRBV2
abundance: .
d_gene: TRBD1
j_gene: TRBJ2-5
CDR3nt: TGTGCCAGCAGGGGGACAGGGGGTCTAGAGACCCAGTACTTC
CDR3aa: CASRGTGGLETQYF

len: 12
v_gene: TRBV7-9
abundance: few
d_gene: .
j_gene: TRBJ1-1
CDR3nt: TGTGCCAGCACCGTTAGGAACACTGAAGCTTTCTTT
CDR3aa: CASTVRNTEAFF

len: 16
v_gene: TRBV15
abundance: .
d_gene: .
j_gene: TRBJ2-5
CDR3nt: TGTGCCACCAGCAGAGAGGCCAGGGGAGACCAAGAGACCCAGTACTTC
CDR3aa: CATSREARGDQETQYF

len: 13
v_gene: TRBV7-2
abundance: .
d_gene: .
j_gene: TRBJ1-4
CDR3nt: TGTGCCAGCAGCTTAGGTGGGGGGACGCAACTGTTTTTT
CDR3aa: CASSLGGGTQLFF

len: 12
v_gene: TRBV28
abundance: .
d_gene: .
j_gene: TRBJ2-1
CDR3nt: TGTGCCGCGAAGCAGGGGTACAATGAGCAGTTCTTC
CDR3aa: CAAKQGYNEQFF

len: 15
v_gene: TRBV2
abundance: .
d_gene: .
j_gene: TRBJ2-2
CDR3nt: TGTGCCAGCAGTGACATTCAGGGGCAAGCCGGGGAGCTGTTTTTT
CDR3aa: CASSDIQGQAGELFF

len: 14
v_gene: TRBV4-3
abundance: .
d_gene: .
j_gene: TRBJ1-3
CDR3nt: TGCGCCAGCAGCCAAGAGGCCTCTGGAAACACCATATATTTT
CDR3aa: CASSQEASGNTIYF

len: 14
v_gene: TRBV5-1
abundance: .
d_gene: TRBD1
j_gene: TRBJ1-1
CDR3nt: TGCGCCAGCAGCGGGGGACAGGGGGTGACTGAAGCTTTCTTT
CDR3aa: CASSGGQGVTEAFF

len: 12
v_gene: TRBV11-2
abundance: .
d_gene: .
j_gene: TRBJ2-7
CDR3nt: TGTGCCAGCAGTCAGGAGGGCTACGAGCAGTACTTC
CDR3aa: CASSQEGYEQYF

len: 16
v_gene: TRBV27
abundance: medium-sized
d_gene: .
j_gene: TRBJ1-2
CDR3nt: TGTGCCAGCAGGATGGCGACAGGAACTCTTAACTATGGCTACACCTTC
CDR3aa: CASRMATGTLNYGYTF

len: 16
v_gene: TRBV13
abundance: .
d_gene: TRBD2
j_gene: TRBJ2-7
CDR3nt: TGTGCCAGCAGCTTAGGCTGGCGGGAGTCCACCTACGAGCAGTACTTC
CDR3aa: CASSLGWRESTYEQYF

len: 15
v_gene: TRBV6-1
abundance: once
d_gene: .
j_gene: TRBJ1-2
CDR3nt: TGTGCCAGCAGTGTTAATTTTCCAGGGACCTATGGCTACACCTTC
CDR3aa: CASSVNFPGTYGYTF

len: 14
v_gene: TRBV19
abundance: .
d_gene: TRBD2
j_gene: TRBJ2-7
CDR3nt: TGTGCCAGTAGTATTCTCGGCGGGAGGTACGAGCAGTACTTC
CDR3aa: CASSILGGRYEQYF

len: 17
v_gene: TRBV11-2
abundance: .
d_gene: TRBD1
j_gene: TRBJ2-5
CDR3nt: TGTGCCAGCAGCTTAGTTGTCGGGACAGCCCAACAAGAGACCCAGTACTTC
CDR3aa: CASSLVVGTAQQETQYF

len: 15
v_gene: TRBV27
abundance: few
d_gene: .
j_gene: TRBJ1-5
CDR3nt: TGTGCCAGCAGTTTAGGGGCAGGCCCTAATCAGCCCCAGCATTTT
CDR3aa: CASSLGAGPNQPQHF

len: 15
v_gene: TRBV6-1
abundance: .
d_gene: .
j_gene: TRBJ2-1
CDR3nt: TGTGCCAGCAGCGAATTTTTGGGGGATTCAAATGAGCAGTTCTTC
CDR3aa: CASSEFLGDSNEQFF

len: 14
v_gene: TRBV10-3
abundance: .
d_gene: TRBD1
j_gene: TRBJ1-1
CDR3nt: TGTGCCATCAGTGGGACAGGGGTTTCTACTGAAGCTTTCTTT
CDR3aa: CAISGTGVSTEAFF

len: 15
v_gene: TRBV28
abundance: .
d_gene: .
j_gene: TRBJ1-2
CDR3nt: TGTGCCAGCAGTTTTATTGGGACGGATATTTATGGCTACACCTTC
CDR3aa: CASSFIGTDIYGYTF

len: 15
v_gene: TRBV7-9
abundance: .
d_gene: .
j_gene: TRBJ1-2
CDR3nt: TGTGCCAGCAACCCCAAGTCAGGGGAGAACTATGGCTACACCTTC
CDR3aa: CASNPKSGENYGYTF

len: 16
v_gene: TRBV6-5
abundance: .
d_gene: TRBD1
j_gene: TRBJ1-1
CDR3nt: TGTGCCAGCAGTTACTCGACAGGGGCTACGAACACTGAAGCTTTCTTT
CDR3aa: CASSYSTGATNTEAFF

len: 13
v_gene: TRBV9
abundance: .
d_gene: .
j_gene: TRBJ2-1
CDR3nt: TGTGCCAGCAGCGTGGAAGATTACAATGAGCAGTTCTTC
CDR3aa: CASSVEDYNEQFF

len: 14
v_gene: TRBV28
abundance: .
d_gene: .
j_gene: TRBJ1-1
CDR3nt: TGTGCCAGCAGTTTAACAGGGTATAACACTGAAGCTTTCTTT
CDR3aa: CASSLTGYNTEAFF

len: 14
v_gene: TRBV7-6
abundance: .
d_gene: .
j_gene: TRBJ1-2
CDR3nt: TGTGCCAGCAGTTCGACCGGTCATGGAGATGGCTACACCTTC
CDR3aa: CASSSTGHGDGYTF

len: 15
v_gene: TRBV5-6
abundance: .
d_gene: .
j_gene: TRBJ2-1
CDR3nt: TGTGCCAGCAGCTCCTCTGAGGGTTCCTACAATGAGCAGTTCTTC
CDR3aa: CASSSSEGSYNEQFF

len: 12
v_gene: TRBV13
abundance: .
d_gene: TRBD1
j_gene: TRBJ1-1
CDR3nt: TGTGCCAGCAGCCGACAGGGGGCCCTAGCTTTCTTT
CDR3aa: CASSRQGALAFF

len: 12
v_gene: TRBV19
abundance: few
d_gene: TRBD2
j_gene: TRBJ2-7
CDR3nt: TGTGCCCGGCCCGGGACTAGCAACGAGCAGTACTTC
CDR3aa: CARPGTSNEQYF

len: 14
v_gene: TRBV5-1
abundance: .
d_gene: TRBD2
j_gene: TRBJ2-7
CDR3nt: TGCGCCAGCAGCTTGCGGGAGGCTACCTACGAGCAGTACTTC
CDR3aa: CASSLREATYEQYF

len: 14
v_gene: TRBV5-4
abundance: .
d_gene: .
j_gene: TRBJ2-3
CDR3nt: TGTGCCAGCAGCTTGAACAGCCCCACAGATACGCAGTATTTT
CDR3aa: CASSLNSPTDTQYF

len: 16
v_gene: TRBV13
abundance: .
d_gene: .
j_gene: TRBJ2-2
CDR3nt: TGTGCCAGCAGCTTAGGTGGGGGCCGGAACACCGGGGAGCTGTTTTTT
CDR3aa: CASSLGGGRNTGELFF

len: 15
v_gene: TRBV5-1
abundance: .
d_gene: .
j_gene: TRBJ2-2
CDR3nt: TGCGCCAGCAGCTTGGTAGGACTCAACACCGGGGAGCTGTTTTTT
CDR3aa: CASSLVGLNTGELFF

len: 12
v_gene: TRBV7-9
abundance: .
d_gene: TRBD1
j_gene: TRBJ1-2
CDR3nt: TGTGCCAGCAGCCCGGGACAGGGGGGATACACCTTC
CDR3aa: CASSPGQGGYTF

len: 16
v_gene: TRBV28
abundance: .
d_gene: .
j_gene: TRBJ1-4
CDR3nt: TGTGCCAGCCACGAGGGTAGCCTGCCGGGACGTGAAAAACTGTTTTTT
CDR3aa: CASHEGSLPGREKLFF

len: 10
v_gene: TRBV29-1
abundance: .
d_gene: .
j_gene: TRBJ2-5
CDR3nt: TGCAGCGGGGGTTCAGAGACCCAGTACTTC
CDR3aa: CSGGSETQYF

len: 12
v_gene: TRBV15
abundance: .
d_gene: .
j_gene: TRBJ1-6
CDR3nt: TGTGCCACCAGCACTATATCTTCACCCCTCCACTTT
CDR3aa: CATSTISSPLHF

len: 16
v_gene: TRBV4-1
abundance: .
d_gene: .
j_gene: TRBJ2-1
CDR3nt: TGCGCCAGCAGCCAAGGAGATGCGAGCTCCTACAATGAGCAGTTCTTC
CDR3aa: CASSQGDASSYNEQFF

len: 14
v_gene: TRBV7-2
abundance: .
d_gene: .
j_gene: TRBJ1-2
CDR3nt: TGTGCCAGCAGCGAAGTTGGGGGTGGCTATGGCTACACCTTC
CDR3aa: CASSEVGGGYGYTF

len: 15
v_gene: TRBV19
abundance: .
d_gene: .
j_gene: TRBJ2-2
CDR3nt: TGTGCCAGTAGTACAGTACTCTCGGGCACCGGGGAGCTGTTTTTT
CDR3aa: CASSTVLSGTGELFF

len: 15
v_gene: TRBV4-1
abundance: .
d_gene: TRBD1
j_gene: TRBJ2-7
CDR3nt: TGCGCCAGCAGCCAAGCGGGACAGGGTTTCTACGAGCAGTACTTC
CDR3aa: CASSQAGQGFYEQYF

len: 13
v_gene: TRBV19
abundance: .
d_gene: TRBD1
j_gene: TRBJ2-7
CDR3nt: TGTGCCAGTAGTCCACAGGGGTCAAGCGAGCAGTACTTC
CDR3aa: CASSPQGSSEQYF